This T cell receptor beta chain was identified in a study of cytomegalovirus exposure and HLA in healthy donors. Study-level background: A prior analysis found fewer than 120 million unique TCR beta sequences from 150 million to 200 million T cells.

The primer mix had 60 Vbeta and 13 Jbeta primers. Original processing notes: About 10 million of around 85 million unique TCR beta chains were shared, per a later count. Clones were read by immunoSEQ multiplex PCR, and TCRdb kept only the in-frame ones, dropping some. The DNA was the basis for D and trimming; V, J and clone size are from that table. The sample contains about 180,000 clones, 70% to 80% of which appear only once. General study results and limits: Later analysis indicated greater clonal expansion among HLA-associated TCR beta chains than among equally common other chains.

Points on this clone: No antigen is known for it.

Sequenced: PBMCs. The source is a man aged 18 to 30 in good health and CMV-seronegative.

Here the CDR3 reads CASSLARQGAKTEAFF. CDR3 DNA: TGTGCCAGCAGCTTAGCACGACAGGGGGCTAAGACTGAAGCTTTCTTT. V gene TRBV11-2 combines with J gene TRBJ1-1; 10 nucleotides agree with TRBD1. The trim removed 1 base at V and 5 bases at J, leaving 7 bases unmatched. Germline CDR1 SGHAT, CDR2 FQNNGV. The CDR3 consists of 16 residues.